This entry lists 22 T cell receptor beta chains sequenced from one sample in a study of cytomegalovirus exposure and HLA in healthy donors. With 60 Vbeta and 13 Jbeta primers, the PCR was carried out. Produced via immunoSEQ multiplex PCR; TCRdb's table is partial and in-frame only. The sample includes approximately 100,000 clones. The sample was PBMCs. These receptors were taken from a man aged 50-60 years in good health and CMV-seronegative.

This sequence joins TRBV6-5 and TRBJ1-1; D unclear. V was cut by 2 bases and J by 8 bases, with 6 bases left in between. The CDR3 loop spans 11 amino acids. The V gene's germline CDR1 is MNHEY and CDR2 SVGAGI. The DNA of the CDR3 is TGTGCCAGCAGTTACGGAGTGGAAGCTTTCTTT. It translates to CASSYGVEAFF.

The V gene is TRBV10-3, the J gene TRBJ1-5, with TRBD1 identical over 9 bases. This CDR3 comprises 16 residues. The germline gives CDR1 ENHRY, CDR2 SYGVKD. J gave up 7 bases and V 3 bases, and 10 bases lay outside the gene matches. CDR3 bases: TGTGCCATCAGTGAAGTAAGGGGACAGGGCCGACAGCCCCAGCATTTT. Translated: CAISEVRGQGRQPQHF.

The chain combines TRBV6-1 with TRBJ2-1, with D unresolved. V lost 0 bases and J lost 6, with 15 bases in between. The CDR3 runs 16 residues. Germline assignment: CDR1 MNHNS and CDR2 SASEGT. CDR3 bases: TGTGCCAGCAGTGAAGCGGCAGTTCAACGTTTCAATGAGCAGTTCTTC. Translation: CASSEAAVQRFNEQFF.

The rearrangement links TRBV29-1 to TRBJ2-1, with a weak D call TRBD1 (7 bases). The germline V and J ends were trimmed by 6 bases and 7 bases, with 28 bases remaining between them. The germline CDR1 and CDR2 sequences are SQVTM and ANQGSEA. The CDR3 runs to 17 residues. CDR3: CSVQTGTELGLRNEQFF. The CDR3 nucleotides are TGCAGCGTACAAACCGGGACAGAACTGGGACTGAGGAATGAGCAGTTCTTC.

The rearrangement links TRBV27 to TRBJ1-1; 7 bases match TRBD1. Germline V gene lookup returns CDR1 MNHEY and CDR2 SMNVEV (reference sequence). This CDR3 has 14 residues. The V gene end was trimmed by 2 bases and the J gene end by 4 bases; junction bases not matched to a gene: 4. The chain's CDR3 is CASSLARTGTEAFF. DNA of the CDR3: TGTGCCAGCAGTTTAGCCAGGACAGGCACTGAAGCTTTCTTT.

This chain uses TRBV7-2 with TRBJ2-7; weak D call: TRBD1 (7 bases). From germline, CDR1 is SGHTA and CDR2 FQGNSA. The CDR3 is 15 amino acids. V was trimmed by 1 base and J by 5 bases, leaving 15 bases between them. Written as DNA, the CDR3 is TGTGCCAGCAGCTTAGTCGCTAGCAGGGGGGACGAGCAGTACTTC. It encodes CASSLVASRGDEQYF.

The chain links TRBV19 to TRBJ1-5; D possibly corresponds to TRBD1 (5 bases). Germline CDR1 and CDR2: LNHDA and SQIVND (reference sequence). The V end lost 5 bases, the J end lost 7 bases, and 18 bases lay between the germline ends. The CDR3 spans 15 residues. The CDR3 sequence: CASSPMGGRGQPQHF. CDR3 DNA sequence: TGTGCCAGTAGTCCCATGGGGGGGAGAGGGCAGCCCCAGCATTTT.

This chain uses TRBV28 with TRBJ2-5, with D possibly being TRBD1 (5 bases). This CDR3 region has 14 residues. Deletions cut 3 bases from V and 3 bases from J, with 11 bases between. Germline loops: CDR1 MDHEN, CDR2 SYDVKM. CDR3 sequence: CASSFTDRKETQYF. CDR3 DNA sequence: TGTGCCAGCAGTTTCACAGACAGAAAAGAGACCCAGTACTTC.

V gene TRBV5-6 combines with J gene TRBJ1-3; 9 bases line up with TRBD1. Germline CDR1 is SGHDT and CDR2 is YYEEEE. This CDR3 is built from 18 residues. Trimming at V came to 2 bases and at J to 2 bases, leaving 11 bases not matched to a gene. CDR3 bases: TGTGCCAGCAGCTTCGGCCCCTCGGGGACAGGGACTGGAAACACCATATATTTT. This gives the protein CASSFGPSGTGTGNTIYF.

The V and J genes are TRBV11-3 and TRBJ1-1; D is unresolved. Germline V CDR1 and CDR2: SGHNT, YENEEA. The V and J ends lost 3 bases and 1 base respectively, with 6 bases between them. This CDR3 spans 13 amino acids. In DNA, the CDR3 is TGTGCCAGCAGCTTCTCAGAGAACACTGAAGCTTTCTTT. This encodes CASSFSENTEAFF.

This chain links TRBV7-8 with TRBJ1-1; 7 nucleotides line up with TRBD1. Germline V gives CDR1 SGHVS, CDR2 FQNEAQ. CDR3 length: 15 amino acids. The V gene end was trimmed by 5 bases and the J gene end by 6 bases; junction bases not matched to a gene: 12. Here the CDR3 reads CASSLFPTGSPEAFF. CDR3 sequence (DNA): TGTGCCAGCAGCCTTTTTCCGACAGGGAGCCCTGAAGCTTTCTTT.

The chain uses TRBV11-3 and TRBJ2-1, with 9 bases lining up with TRBD2. Germline assignment: CDR1 SGHNT and CDR2 YENEEA. Germline trimming cut 4 bases from V and 6 bases from J; bases unmatched to any gene: 10. CDR3 length: 16 residues. The CDR3 here is CASSWRSGRSGNEQFF. In DNA form, the CDR3 reads TGTGCCAGCAGCTGGAGAAGCGGGAGGTCGGGCAATGAGCAGTTCTTC.

J is TRBJ1-5 and V is TRBV18; D call uncertain. The germline V and J ends were trimmed by 2 bases and 6 bases, with 14 bases remaining between them. The CDR3 runs to 15 residues. From germline, CDR1 is KGHSH and CDR2 LQKENI. CDR3 amino acids: CASSPTSSAGQPQHF. As DNA, the CDR3 is TGTGCCAGCTCACCAACGTCTAGTGCGGGTCAGCCCCAGCATTTT.

The genes are TRBV9 and TRBJ2-1; 8 positions agree with TRBD2. CDR3 length: 14 residues. V shed 3 bases and J 6 bases; nucleotides not matched to a gene: 5. Germline V CDR1 and CDR2: SGDLS, YYNGEE. DNA for the CDR3: TGTGCCAGCAGCGCCAGCGGGAGAGCCAATGAGCAGTTCTTC. Translation: CASSASGRANEQFF. Variable domain in full (rest from reference TRBV9 and TRBJ2-1): DSGVTQTPKHLITATGQRVTLRCSPRSGDLSVYWYQQSLDQGLQFLIQYYNGEERAKGNILERFSAQQFPDLHSELNLSSLELGDSALYFCASSASGRANEQFFGPGTRLTVL.

The J gene is TRBJ2-1, the V gene TRBV5-6; TRBD2 agrees at 11 bases. Trimming cost V 2 bases and J 3 bases; bases outside gene matches: 1. The germline CDR1 and CDR2 sequences are SGHDT and YYEEEE. The CDR3 has 15 residues. In nucleotides, the CDR3 is TGTGCCAGCAGCTTTACTAGCGGGAGCTACAATGAGCAGTTCTTC. Protein sequence: CASSFTSGSYNEQFF.

This sequence joins TRBV19 and TRBJ2-7, with D unclear. Germline V gene lookup returns CDR1 LNHDA and CDR2 SQIVND (reference sequence). V gave up 7 bases and J gave up 6 bases, with 19 bases separating them. This CDR3 is 14 amino acids long. CDR3 DNA: TGTGCCAGTAAATGGAGTCCGGGTATAAGCGAGCAGTACTTC. It encodes CASKWSPGISEQYF.

The rearrangement joins TRBV7-9 to TRBJ1-4; D perhaps matches TRBD1 (6 bases). V was clipped by 1 base and J by 8 bases, with 11 bases between them. The V gene's germline CDR1 is SEHNR and CDR2 FQNEAQ (reference sequence). The CDR3 runs to 14 residues. CDR3 in DNA: TGTGCCAGCAGCTTAGTAGGGGGAAGCGAAAAACTGTTTTTT. Protein sequence: CASSLVGGSEKLFF.

This rearrangement joins TRBV7-2 to TRBJ2-5; tentatively, D is TRBD1 (5 bases). Trimming left V 1 base short and J 4 bases short, with 13 bases between. This CDR3 is built from 15 residues. CDR1 and CDR2 from the germline V gene are SGHTA and FQGNSA. In DNA, the CDR3 is TGTGCCAGCAGCTTAGGGCCGAGAAGGGGAGAGACCCAGTACTTC. It codes for CASSLGPRRGETQYF. Based on the CDR3 plus reference TRBV7-2 and TRBJ2-5, the full variable domain is GAGVSQSPSNKVTEKGKDVELRCDPISGHTALYWYRQSLGQGLEFLIYFQGNSAPDKSGLPSDRFSAERTGGSVSTLTIQRTQQEDSAVYLCASSLGPRRGETQYFGPGTRLLVL.

This rearrangement joins TRBV6-5 to TRBJ1-3; D uncertain. The CDR3 is 15 residues long. Germline CDR1 reads MNHEY; CDR2 reads SVGAGI. V shed 2 bases and J shed 2 bases, with 10 bases lying between them. The CDR3 region has the DNA TGTGCCAGCAGTTACAGGGAGTACGCTGGAAACACCATATATTTT. Translation gives CASSYREYAGNTIYF.

The V and J genes are TRBV29-1 and TRBJ2-1, with 7 bases aligning to TRBD1. The CDR3 is 16 amino acids. Germline-derived CDR1 and CDR2 are SQVTM and ANQGSEA. V lost 7 bases to trimming and J lost 6 bases; unmatched junction nucleotides: 18. CDR3 residues: CSAYRTGWSGGNEQFF. The CDR3 nucleotides read TGCAGCGCCTATCGGACAGGTTGGTCAGGGGGCAATGAGCAGTTCTTC.

The genes are TRBV7-9 and TRBJ2-2, with D perhaps TRBD2 (6 bases). With 2 bases removed from V and 0 bases from J, the gap between germline ends came to 13 bases. There are 17 residues in the CDR3. CDR1 SEHNR and CDR2 FQNEAQ come from the germline V gene (reference sequence). For the CDR3, the DNA is TGTGCCAGCAGCTTATCCCGCGGGACTGCGAACACCGGGGAGCTGTTTTTT. Its translation: CASSLSRGTANTGELFF.

The chain carries TRBV6-6 and TRBJ1-6; D perhaps matches TRBD1 (5 bases). Trimming left V 0 bases short and J 5 bases short, with 8 bases between. The CDR3 sequence is 15 residues long. Germline V gene lookup returns CDR1 MNHNY and CDR2 SVGAGI (reference sequence). DNA of the CDR3: TGTGCCAGCAGTTACTCGGGGGAGGATAATTCACCCCTCCACTTT. This sequence encodes CASSYSGEDNSPLHF.